What follows are 21 T cell receptor beta chains derived from one specimen sequenced in a study of cytomegalovirus exposure and HLA in healthy donors. The data were produced by immunoSEQ multiplex PCR, yet TCRdb's version contains in-frame clones alone and is incomplete. Of some 68,000 clones listed, 94% are singletons. Source material: PBMCs. These receptors all stem from a young man in good health and CMV-seropositive.

J is TRBJ2-7 and V is TRBV18, with 9 bases lining up with TRBD1. The CDR3 sequence is 14 residues long. The V and J ends lost 3 bases and 6 bases, in that order; junction bases with no gene match: 6. Germline assignment: CDR1 KGHSH and CDR2 LQKENI. The CDR3 region has the DNA TGTGCCAGCTCACCGGGACAGGGAGTACGCGAGCAGTACTTC. Its protein is CASSPGQGVREQYF.

This clone was observed a single time. The rearrangement links TRBV7-9 to TRBJ2-2; 10 positions match TRBD2. The germline V gene encodes CDR1 SEHNR and CDR2 FQNEAQ (reference sequence). The CDR3 loop spans 16 amino acids. Trimming took 5 bases from V and 1 from J; bases not matched to a gene: 4. The CDR3 loop is CASSPLAGENTGELFF. CDR3 sequence (DNA): TGTGCCAGCAGCCCCCTAGCGGGAGAGAACACCGGGGAGCTGTTTTTT.

V is TRBV7-3 and J is TRBJ2-1; possibly TRBD2 for D (6 bases). V shed 6 bases and J shed 5 bases, with 11 bases lying between them. CDR1 is SGHTA and CDR2 is FQGTGA in the germline V gene. The CDR3 totals 13 residues. DNA for the CDR3: TGTGCCAGCAGTTTGGGACTTAACAATGAGCAGTTCTTC. Translation gives CASSLGLNNEQFF.

The chain employs TRBV5-1 and TRBJ2-1; D gene ambiguous. Per germline, CDR1 SGHRS and CDR2 YFSETQ. V lost 0 bases, J lost 0 bases, and 4 bases lay in between. CDR3 length equals 14 residues. This chain's CDR3 is CASSLDSSYNEQFF. The CDR3, as DNA: TGCGCCAGCAGCTTGGACAGCTCCTACAATGAGCAGTTCTTC.

This chain links TRBV27 with TRBJ2-7; TRBD1 aligns across 11 bases. Trimming cost V 11 bases and J 4 bases; bases outside gene matches: 10. This CDR3 comprises 14 residues. Germline V lookup: CDR1 MNHEY, CDR2 SMNVEV (reference sequence). CDR3 sequence reads: CAPRQGTGGYEQYF. Written as DNA, the CDR3 is TGTGCCCCCAGGCAGGGGACAGGGGGGTACGAGCAGTACTTC.

V is TRBV7-2 and J is TRBJ2-3, with 9 bases matching TRBD2. The germline gives CDR1 SGHTA, CDR2 FQGNSA. CDR3 length: 18 residues. Trimming took 2 bases from V and 1 from J; bases not matched to a gene: 10. DNA for the CDR3: TGTGCCAGCAGCTTACGAGCGGGGGGAACCCCCGGCACAGATACGCAGTATTTT. Protein product: CASSLRAGGTPGTDTQYF.

This clone was seen once. This rearrangement joins TRBV6-1 to TRBJ2-7; 7 bases are a match to TRBD2. The germline CDR1 and CDR2 sequences are MNHNS and SASEGT. The CDR3 totals 15 residues. V was clipped by 9 bases and J by 0 bases; unmatched bases: 11. CDR3 residues: CASTLGGGFSYEQYF. In DNA form, the CDR3 reads TGTGCCAGTACCCTTGGGGGGGGATTCTCCTACGAGCAGTACTTC.

V usage is TRBV7-9 and J usage is TRBJ2-5, with 8 bases lining up with TRBD2. This CDR3 spans 16 amino acids. Germline CDR1 and CDR2: SEHNR and FQNEAQ (reference sequence). V lost 5 bases, J lost 2 bases, and 10 bases stayed unmatched. The CDR3 nucleotides read TGTGCCAGCAGCCCTTCGGATAGCGGGGATCAAGAGACCCAGTACTTC. This codes for CASSPSDSGDQETQYF.

This chain joins TRBV19 and TRBJ1-2, with 9 bases matching TRBD1. The CDR3 totals 12 residues. Per the germline V gene, CDR1 is LNHDA and CDR2 is SQIVND (reference sequence). Trimming at V came to 7 bases and at J to 13 bases, leaving 10 bases not matched to a gene. The CDR3 bases are TGTGCCAGTACCGACAGGGGGGACCTTCGCACCTTC. Protein: CASTDRGDLRTF.

The genes are TRBV7-3 and TRBJ1-1, with no clear D. Germline V gene data show CDR1 as SGHTA and CDR2 as FQGTGA. Trimming left V 5 bases short and J 4 bases short, with 11 bases between. CDR3 length: 13 amino acids. This chain's CDR3 is CASSPQWSTEAFF. The DNA for the CDR3 is TGTGCCAGCAGCCCTCAGTGGTCCACTGAAGCTTTCTTT.

The gene calls are TRBV12-5 and TRBJ2-1; unclear D gene. V was clipped by 3 bases and J by 9 bases, with 15 bases between them. The germline V gene has CDR1 LGHNT and CDR2 FRNRAP. The CDR3 contains 14 residues. This CDR3 is CASGFPRRVGEQFF. In DNA form, the CDR3 reads TGTGCTAGTGGTTTTCCTCGACGGGTGGGTGAGCAGTTCTTC.

Only a few counts were recorded for this clone. V gene TRBV6-1 combines with J gene TRBJ1-2; TRBD1 might be the D (6 bases). The ends were cut back, 7 bases at V and 7 bases at J, with 16 bases in the middle. Germline values: CDR1 MNHNS, CDR2 SASEGT. This CDR3 contains 13 residues. CDR3 loop: CASNGGDIGGYTF. CDR3 in DNA: TGTGCCAGCAATGGGGGCGATATTGGTGGCTACACCTTC.

In this sample, this clone turned up once. This rearrangement joins TRBV25-1 to TRBJ2-5; 8 positions agree with TRBD2. Germline V CDR1 and CDR2: MGHDK, SYGVNS. The CDR3 totals 14 residues. Losses at the gene ends were 3 bases for V and 5 bases for J; bases not matched to a gene: 5. The CDR3 here is CASSDSGGAETQYF. CDR3 nucleotide sequence: TGTGCCAGCAGTGACTCCGGGGGGGCCGAGACCCAGTACTTC.

The chain has TRBV19 and TRBJ2-1; TRBD1 matches 8 bases. Germline V CDR1 and CDR2: LNHDA, SQIVND (reference sequence). Unmatched junction bases numbered 5, after V lost 4 bases and J lost 6 bases. This CDR3 region has 14 residues. The CDR3 is CASSRTGLSNEQFF. The CDR3 DNA follows: TGTGCCAGTAGTAGGACAGGGCTATCCAATGAGCAGTTCTTC.

The rearrangement links TRBV10-1 to TRBJ1-4, with 8 bases fitting TRBD1. Looked up from germline, CDR1 is WNHNN and CDR2 is SYGVQD (reference sequence). The CDR3 consists of 17 residues. The J segment lost 8 bases and the V segment lost 6 bases, leaving 17 bases of the junction unmatched. CDR3 coding DNA: TGCGCCAGCAGGAAAAGGACAGGGCTCAAAAAGCGGGAAAAACTGTTTTTT. It specifies CASRKRTGLKKREKLFF.

The CDR3 loop reads CASSQMDRGLDGYTF. The CDR3 nucleotides read TGTGCCAGCAGCCAGATGGACAGGGGGCTGGATGGCTACACCTTC. This chain connects TRBV5-6 to TRBJ1-2; 11 bases match TRBD1. After removal of 4 bases from V and 6 bases from J, the junction contained 8 bases not matched to a gene. This CDR3 has 15 amino acids. Germline V CDR1 and CDR2: SGHDT, YYEEEE.

The chain uses TRBV28 and TRBJ2-7, with D perhaps matching TRBD1 (7 bases). V gave up 4 bases and J gave up 2 bases, with 18 bases separating them. The CDR3 spans 16 residues. From germline, CDR1 is MDHEN and CDR2 SYDVKM. The CDR3 spells CASSSVHPGGTYEQYF. The CDR3 DNA sequence: TGTGCCAGCAGTTCGGTTCACCCAGGGGGGACCTACGAGCAGTACTTC.

This rearrangement joins TRBV19 to TRBJ2-2, with 7 nucleotides matching TRBD2. In germline, CDR1 is LNHDA, CDR2 SQIVND (reference sequence). The CDR3 sequence is 14 residues long. V lost 4 bases and J lost 5; bases outside the gene matches: 4. This CDR3 reads CASSRAGETGELFF. The DNA of the CDR3 is TGTGCCAGTAGTAGGGCGGGAGAAACCGGGGAGCTGTTTTTT.

CDR3 DNA: TGCAGCGTTGAGGGACAGCTAAGGAAGGAGACCCAGTACTTC. This sequence encodes CSVEGQLRKETQYF. This chain connects TRBV29-1 to TRBJ2-5; TRBD1 aligns across 7 bases. Per the germline V gene, CDR1 is SQVTM and CDR2 is ANQGSEA. V shed 3 bases and J 5 bases; nucleotides not matched to a gene: 9. The CDR3 is 14 residues long.

This clone has only one observation. The chain recombines TRBV7-2 with TRBJ2-2, with no clear D. Trimming took off 4 bases at V and 5 bases at J, with 14 bases between the two ends. The germline CDR1 and CDR2 sequences are SGHTA and FQGNSA. The CDR3 has 15 residues. The CDR3 DNA reads as TGTGCCAGCAGCTCCCTTAAGACAAAAACCGGGGAGCTGTTTTTT. Translated: CASSSLKTKTGELFF.

The V call is TRBV9, the J call TRBJ2-7; possible D gene TRBD1, 5 bases. The CDR3 covers 15 residues. The V and J ends lost 0 bases and 4 bases respectively, with 14 bases between them. Germline values: CDR1 SGDLS, CDR2 YYNGEE. The CDR3 is CASSVEGAAPYEQYF. The CDR3 nucleotides are TGTGCCAGCAGCGTAGAAGGGGCAGCGCCTTACGAGCAGTACTTC. Combining the CDR3 with reference TRBV9 and TRBJ2-7 gives the whole variable domain DSGVTQTPKHLITATGQRVTLRCSPRSGDLSVYWYQQSLDQGLQFLIQYYNGEERAKGNILERFSAQQFPDLHSELNLSSLELGDSALYFCASSVEGAAPYEQYFGPGTRLTVT.